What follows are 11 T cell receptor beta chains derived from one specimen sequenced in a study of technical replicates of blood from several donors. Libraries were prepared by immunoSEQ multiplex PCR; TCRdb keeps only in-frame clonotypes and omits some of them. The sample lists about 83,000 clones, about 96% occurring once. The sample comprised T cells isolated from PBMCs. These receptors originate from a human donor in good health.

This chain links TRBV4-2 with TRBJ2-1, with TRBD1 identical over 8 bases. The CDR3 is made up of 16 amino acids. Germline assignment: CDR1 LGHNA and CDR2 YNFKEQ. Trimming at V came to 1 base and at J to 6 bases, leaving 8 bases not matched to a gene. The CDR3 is CASSQATGDLVNEQFF. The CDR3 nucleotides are TGTGCCAGCAGCCAAGCGACAGGGGATCTCGTCAATGAGCAGTTCTTC.

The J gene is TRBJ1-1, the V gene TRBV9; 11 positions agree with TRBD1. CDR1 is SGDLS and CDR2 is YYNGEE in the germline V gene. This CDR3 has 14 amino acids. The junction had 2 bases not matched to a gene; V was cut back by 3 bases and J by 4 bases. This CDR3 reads CASSAGQGATEAFF. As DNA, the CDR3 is TGTGCCAGCAGCGCCGGACAGGGGGCCACTGAAGCTTTCTTT.

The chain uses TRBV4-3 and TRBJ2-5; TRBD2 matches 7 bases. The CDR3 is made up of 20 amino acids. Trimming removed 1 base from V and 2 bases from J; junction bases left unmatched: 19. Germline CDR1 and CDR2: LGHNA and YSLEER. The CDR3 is CASSQARWDYKMSIQETQYF. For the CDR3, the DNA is TGCGCCAGCAGCCAAGCTCGTTGGGACTACAAAATGTCTATACAAGAGACCCAGTACTTC.

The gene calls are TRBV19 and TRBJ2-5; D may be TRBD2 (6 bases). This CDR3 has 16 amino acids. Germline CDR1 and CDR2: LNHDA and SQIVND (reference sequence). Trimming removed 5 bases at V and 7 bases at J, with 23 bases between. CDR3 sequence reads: CASSPRQDYFLGTQYF. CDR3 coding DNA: TGTGCCAGTAGTCCGCGCCAGGACTACTTCTTGGGGACCCAGTACTTC.

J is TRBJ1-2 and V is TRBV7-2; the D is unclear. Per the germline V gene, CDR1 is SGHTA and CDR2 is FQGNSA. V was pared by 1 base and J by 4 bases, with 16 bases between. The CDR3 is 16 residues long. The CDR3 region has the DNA TGTGCCAGCAGCTTAGTGGCTGCCAGTATTGGCTATGGCTACACCTTC. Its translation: CASSLVAASIGYGYTF.

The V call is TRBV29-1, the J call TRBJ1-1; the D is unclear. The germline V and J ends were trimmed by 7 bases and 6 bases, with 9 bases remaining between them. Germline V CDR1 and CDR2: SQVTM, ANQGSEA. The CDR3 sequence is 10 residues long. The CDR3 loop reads CSGGAPEAFF. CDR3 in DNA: TGCAGCGGGGGAGCGCCTGAAGCTTTCTTT.

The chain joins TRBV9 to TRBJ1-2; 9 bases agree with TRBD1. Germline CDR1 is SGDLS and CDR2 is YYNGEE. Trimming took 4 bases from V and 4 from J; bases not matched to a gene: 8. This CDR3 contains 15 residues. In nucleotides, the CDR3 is TGTGCCAGCAGCTCTCGGACAGGGGCTGGCTATGGCTACACCTTC. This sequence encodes CASSSRTGAGYGYTF.

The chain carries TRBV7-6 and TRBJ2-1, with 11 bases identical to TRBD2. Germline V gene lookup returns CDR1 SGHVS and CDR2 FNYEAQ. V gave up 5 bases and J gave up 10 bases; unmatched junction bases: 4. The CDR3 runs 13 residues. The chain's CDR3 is CASSTSGRVEQFF. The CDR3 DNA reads TGTGCCAGCAGCACTAGCGGGAGAGTGGAGCAGTTCTTC. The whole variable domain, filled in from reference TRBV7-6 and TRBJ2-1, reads GAGVSQSPRYKVTKRGQDVALRCDPISGHVSLYWYRQALGQGPEFLTYFNYEAQQDKSGLPNDRFSAERPEGSISTLTIQRTEQRDSAMYRCASSTSGRVEQFFGPGTRLTVL.

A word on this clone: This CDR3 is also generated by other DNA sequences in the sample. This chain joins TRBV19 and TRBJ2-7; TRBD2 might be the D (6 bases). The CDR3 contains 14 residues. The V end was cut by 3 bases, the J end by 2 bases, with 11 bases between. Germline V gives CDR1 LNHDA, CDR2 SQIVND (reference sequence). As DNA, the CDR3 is TGTGCCAGTAGTATCGCAGGAGGGACCTACGAGCAGTACTTC. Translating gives CASSIAGGTYEQYF.

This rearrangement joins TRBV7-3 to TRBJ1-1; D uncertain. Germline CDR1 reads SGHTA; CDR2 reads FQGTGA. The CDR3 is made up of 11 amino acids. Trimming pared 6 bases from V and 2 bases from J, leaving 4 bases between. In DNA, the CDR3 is TGTGCCAGCAGGAGTAACACTGAAGCTTTCTTT. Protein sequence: CASRSNTEAFF. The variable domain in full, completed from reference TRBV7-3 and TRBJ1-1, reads GAGVSQTPSNKVTEKGKYVELRCDPISGHTALYWYRQSLGQGPEFLIYFQGTGAADDSGLPNDRFFAVRPEGSVSTLKIQRTERGDSAVYLCASRSNTEAFFGQGTRLTVV.

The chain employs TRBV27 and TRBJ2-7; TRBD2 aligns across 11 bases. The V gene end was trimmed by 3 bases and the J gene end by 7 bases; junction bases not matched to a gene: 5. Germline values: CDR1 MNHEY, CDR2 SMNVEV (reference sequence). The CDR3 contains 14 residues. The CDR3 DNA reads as TGTGCCAGCAGTTTTTTAGCGGGAGGGGGTGAGCAGTACTTC. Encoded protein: CASSFLAGGGEQYF.